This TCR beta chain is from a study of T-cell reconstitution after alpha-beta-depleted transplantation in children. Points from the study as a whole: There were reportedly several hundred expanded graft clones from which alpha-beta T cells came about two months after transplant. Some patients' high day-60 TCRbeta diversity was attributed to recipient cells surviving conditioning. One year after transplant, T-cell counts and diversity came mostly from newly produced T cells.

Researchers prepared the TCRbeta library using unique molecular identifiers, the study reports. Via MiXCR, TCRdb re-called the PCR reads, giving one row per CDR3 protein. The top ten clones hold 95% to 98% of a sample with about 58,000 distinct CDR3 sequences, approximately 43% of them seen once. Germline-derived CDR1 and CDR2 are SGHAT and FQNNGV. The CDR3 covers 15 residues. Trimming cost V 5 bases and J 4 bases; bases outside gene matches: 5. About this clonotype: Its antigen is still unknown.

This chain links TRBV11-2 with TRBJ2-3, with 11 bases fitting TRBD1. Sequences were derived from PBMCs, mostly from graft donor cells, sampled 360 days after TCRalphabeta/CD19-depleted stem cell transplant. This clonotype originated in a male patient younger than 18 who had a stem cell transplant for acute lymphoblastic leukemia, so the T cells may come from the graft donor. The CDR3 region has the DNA TGTGCCAGCAGCCGCCGGACAGGGGGCGCAGATACGCAGTATTTT. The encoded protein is CASSRRTGGADTQYF. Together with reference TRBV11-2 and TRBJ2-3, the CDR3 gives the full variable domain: EAGVAQSPRYKIIEKRQSVAFWCNPISGHATLYWYQQILGQGPKLLIQFQNNGVVDDSQLPKDRFSAERLKGVDSTLKIQPAKLEDSAVYLCASSRRTGGADTQYFGPGTRLTVL.